What follows are 7 T cell receptor beta chains derived from one specimen sequenced in a study of lymphopenia after photon versus proton radiotherapy. The protocol was immunoSEQ multiplex PCR, while the TCRdb copy is restricted to in-frame clones and leaves out a portion. The sample includes tens of thousands of clones, 90% to 95% of them seen just once. The sample consisted of peripheral blood, taken from a patient treated with photon-based radiotherapy. The source is a woman between 50 and 59 years old with cholangiocarcinoma.

The chain recombines TRBV27 with TRBJ1-5, with D uncertain. Trimming took off 2 bases at V and 3 bases at J, with 8 bases between the two ends. Germline V gene data show CDR1 as MNHEY and CDR2 as SMNVEV (reference sequence). The CDR3 runs to 14 residues. CDR3 DNA sequence: TGTGCCAGCAGTTTAGAAGGGAACAATCAGCCCCAGCATTTT. It codes for CASSLEGNNQPQHF.

V gene TRBV11-3 combines with J gene TRBJ1-3; TRBD1 agrees at 8 bases. There are 14 residues in the CDR3. Trimming cost V 5 bases and J 6 bases; bases outside gene matches: 6. From germline, CDR1 is SGHNT and CDR2 YENEEA. The chain's CDR3 is CASSTGQGANTIYF. The CDR3 bases are TGTGCCAGCAGCACAGGACAGGGTGCAAACACCATATATTTT.

The chain is built from TRBV4-3 and TRBJ1-6, with 7 bases fitting TRBD1. The V and J ends lost 0 bases and 10 bases, in that order; junction bases with no gene match: 6. The germline CDR1 and CDR2 sequences are LGHNA and YSLEER. The CDR3 contains 15 residues. The CDR3 here is CASSQDPGGGSPLHF. CDR3 DNA sequence: TGCGCCAGCAGCCAAGATCCAGGGGGGGGGTCACCCCTCCACTTT.

This chain uses TRBV29-1 with TRBJ1-2, with a tentative D call TRBD1 (6 bases). This CDR3 is 15 amino acids long. Germline CDR1 and CDR2: SQVTM and ANQGSEA. V lost 4 bases to trimming and J lost 3 bases, with 18 bases between them. DNA of the CDR3: TGCAGCGTTGTCCCCCTCCAACACAGGGACTATGGCTACACCTTC. It yields the protein CSVVPLQHRDYGYTF.

In this sample, this clone turned up a few times. The chain links TRBV7-2 to TRBJ1-2; a possible D gene is TRBD1 (5 bases). The V end was cut by 5 bases, the J end by 4 bases, with 17 bases between. CDR1 is SGHTA and CDR2 is FQGNSA in the germline V gene. This CDR3 comprises 15 residues. The CDR3: CASSTSPRGSYGYTF. Here the CDR3 DNA reads TGTGCCAGCAGCACGAGCCCTAGGGGTTCCTATGGCTACACCTTC. Full variable domain (remainder filled in from reference TRBV7-2 and TRBJ1-2): GAGVSQSPSNKVTEKGKDVELRCDPISGHTALYWYRQSLGQGLEFLIYFQGNSAPDKSGLPSDRFSAERTGGSVSTLTIQRTQQEDSAVYLCASSTSPRGSYGYTFGSGTRLTVV.

This rearrangement joins TRBV5-4 to TRBJ1-2; D may be TRBD1 (5 bases). Per the germline V gene, CDR1 is SGHNT and CDR2 is YYREEE (reference sequence). Trimming stripped 0 bases from V and 7 bases from J, with 10 bases between. The CDR3 sequence is 13 residues long. In nucleotides, the CDR3 is TGTGCCAGCAGCTTGGGGGGGAATATTGGCTACACCTTC. This sequence encodes CASSLGGNIGYTF.

This clone was picked up one time. DNA of the CDR3: TGCGCCAGCAGCCACCGACTTCGGGACAGGGGAGCTGAAGCTTTCTTT. This gives the protein CASSHRLRDRGAEAFF. The J gene is TRBJ1-1, the V gene TRBV4-1; TRBD1 agrees at 10 bases. J lost 6 bases, V lost 3 bases, and 10 bases had no gene match. This CDR3 region has 16 residues. The V gene's germline CDR1 is MGHRA and CDR2 YSYEKL.